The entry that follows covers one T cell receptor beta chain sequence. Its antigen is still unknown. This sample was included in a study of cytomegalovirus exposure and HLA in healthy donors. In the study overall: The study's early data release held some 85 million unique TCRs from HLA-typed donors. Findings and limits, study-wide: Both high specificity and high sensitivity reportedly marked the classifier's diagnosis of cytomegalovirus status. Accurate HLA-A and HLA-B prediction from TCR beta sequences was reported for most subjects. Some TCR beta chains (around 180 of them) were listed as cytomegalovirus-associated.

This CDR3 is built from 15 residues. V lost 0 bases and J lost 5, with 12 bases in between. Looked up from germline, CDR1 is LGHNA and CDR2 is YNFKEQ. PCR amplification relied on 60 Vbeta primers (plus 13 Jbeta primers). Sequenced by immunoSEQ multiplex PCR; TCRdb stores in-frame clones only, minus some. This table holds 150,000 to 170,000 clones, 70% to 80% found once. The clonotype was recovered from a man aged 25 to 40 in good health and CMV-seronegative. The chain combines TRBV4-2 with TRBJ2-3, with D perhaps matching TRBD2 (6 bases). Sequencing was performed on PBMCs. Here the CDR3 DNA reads TGTGCCAGCAGCCAAGATGGGGGGAGTTTAGATACGCAGTATTTT. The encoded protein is CASSQDGGSLDTQYF.